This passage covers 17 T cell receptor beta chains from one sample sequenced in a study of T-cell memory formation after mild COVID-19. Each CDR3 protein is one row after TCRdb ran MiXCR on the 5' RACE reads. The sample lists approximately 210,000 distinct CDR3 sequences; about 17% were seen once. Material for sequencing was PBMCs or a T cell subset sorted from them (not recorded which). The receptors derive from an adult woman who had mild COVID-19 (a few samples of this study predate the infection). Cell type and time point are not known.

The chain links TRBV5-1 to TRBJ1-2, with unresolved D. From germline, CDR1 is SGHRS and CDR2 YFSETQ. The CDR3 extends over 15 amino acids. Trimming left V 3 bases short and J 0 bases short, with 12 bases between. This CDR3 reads CASSSPEGPNYGYTF. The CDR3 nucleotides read TGCGCCAGCAGCTCCCCGGAGGGCCCTAACTATGGCTACACCTTC.

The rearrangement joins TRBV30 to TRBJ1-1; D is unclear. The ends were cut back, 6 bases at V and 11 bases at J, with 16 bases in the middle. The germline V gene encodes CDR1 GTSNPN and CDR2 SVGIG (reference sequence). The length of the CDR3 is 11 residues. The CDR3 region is CACEGYREAFF. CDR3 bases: TGTGCCTGTGAGGGATACCGAGAGGCTTTCTTT.

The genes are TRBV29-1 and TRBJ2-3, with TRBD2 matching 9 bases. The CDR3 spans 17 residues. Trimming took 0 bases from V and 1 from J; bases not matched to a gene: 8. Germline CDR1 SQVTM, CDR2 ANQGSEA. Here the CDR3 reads CSVEDRLSGSGTDTQYF. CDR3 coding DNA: TGCAGCGTTGAAGATCGTCTTAGCGGGAGCGGCACAGATACGCAGTATTTT.

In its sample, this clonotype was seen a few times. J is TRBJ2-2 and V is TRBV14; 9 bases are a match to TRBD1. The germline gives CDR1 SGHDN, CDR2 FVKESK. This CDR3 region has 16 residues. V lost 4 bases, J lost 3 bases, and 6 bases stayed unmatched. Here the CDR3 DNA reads TGTGCCAGCAGCCCCATCGGGACAGGGTACACCGGGGAGCTGTTTTTT. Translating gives CASSPIGTGYTGELFF.

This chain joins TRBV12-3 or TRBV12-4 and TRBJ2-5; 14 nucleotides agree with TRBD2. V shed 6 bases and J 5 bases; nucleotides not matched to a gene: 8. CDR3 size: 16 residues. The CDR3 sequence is CASSPTSGRVWETQYF. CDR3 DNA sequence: TGTGCCAGCAGCCCGACTAGCGGGAGGGTCTGGGAGACCCAGTACTTC.

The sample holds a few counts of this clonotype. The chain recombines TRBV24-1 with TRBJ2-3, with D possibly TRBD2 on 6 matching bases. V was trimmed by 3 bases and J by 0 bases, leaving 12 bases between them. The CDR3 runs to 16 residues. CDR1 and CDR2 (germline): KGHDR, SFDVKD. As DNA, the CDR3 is TGTGCCACCAGTGATCCTCTGGGGGGAAGCACAGATACGCAGTATTTT. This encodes CATSDPLGGSTDTQYF.

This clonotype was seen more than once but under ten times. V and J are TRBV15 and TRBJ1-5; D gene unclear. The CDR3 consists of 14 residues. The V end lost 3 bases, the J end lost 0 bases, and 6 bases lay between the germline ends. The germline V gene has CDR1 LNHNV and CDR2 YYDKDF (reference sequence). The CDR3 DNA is TGTGCCACCAGCAGCCAATCTAGCAATCAGCCCCAGCATTTT. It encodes CATSSQSSNQPQHF.

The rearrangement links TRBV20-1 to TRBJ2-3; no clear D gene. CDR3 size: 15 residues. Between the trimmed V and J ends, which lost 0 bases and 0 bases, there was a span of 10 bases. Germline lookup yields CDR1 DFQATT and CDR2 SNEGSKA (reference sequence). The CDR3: CSARESARSTDTQYF. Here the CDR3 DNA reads TGCAGTGCTAGAGAGTCAGCACGTAGCACAGATACGCAGTATTTT.

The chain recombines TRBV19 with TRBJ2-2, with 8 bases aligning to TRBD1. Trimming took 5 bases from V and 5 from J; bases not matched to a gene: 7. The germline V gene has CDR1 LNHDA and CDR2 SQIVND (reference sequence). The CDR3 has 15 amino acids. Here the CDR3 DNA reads TGTGCCAGTAGTTCGCCGGGACAGGTGACCGGGGAGCTGTTTTTT. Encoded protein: CASSSPGQVTGELFF.

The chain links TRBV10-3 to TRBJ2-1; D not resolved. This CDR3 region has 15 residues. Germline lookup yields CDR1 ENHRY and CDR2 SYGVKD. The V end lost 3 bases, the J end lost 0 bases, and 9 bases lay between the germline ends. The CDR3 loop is CAISDGQRSYNEQFF. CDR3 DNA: TGTGCCATCAGTGATGGGCAACGCTCCTACAATGAGCAGTTCTTC.

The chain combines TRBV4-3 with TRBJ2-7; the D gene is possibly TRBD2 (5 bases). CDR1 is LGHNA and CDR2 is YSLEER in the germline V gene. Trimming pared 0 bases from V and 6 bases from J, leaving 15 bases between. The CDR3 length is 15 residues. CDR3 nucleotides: TGCGCCAGCAGCCAAGAATTTATGAGAGGGAGCGAGCAGTACTTC. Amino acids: CASSQEFMRGSEQYF.

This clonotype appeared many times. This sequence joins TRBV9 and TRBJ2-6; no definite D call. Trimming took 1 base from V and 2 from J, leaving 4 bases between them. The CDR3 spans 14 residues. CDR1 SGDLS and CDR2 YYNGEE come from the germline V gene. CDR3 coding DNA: TGTGCCAGCAGCGTAAACACTGGGGCCAACGTCCTGACTTTC. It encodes CASSVNTGANVLTF.

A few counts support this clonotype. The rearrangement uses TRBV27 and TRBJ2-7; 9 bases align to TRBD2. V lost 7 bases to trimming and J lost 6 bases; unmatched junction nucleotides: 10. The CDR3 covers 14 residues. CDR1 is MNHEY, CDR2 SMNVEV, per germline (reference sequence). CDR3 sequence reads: CASTESGGLGEQYF. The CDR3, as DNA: TGTGCCAGCACCGAAAGCGGGGGGCTGGGCGAGCAGTACTTC.

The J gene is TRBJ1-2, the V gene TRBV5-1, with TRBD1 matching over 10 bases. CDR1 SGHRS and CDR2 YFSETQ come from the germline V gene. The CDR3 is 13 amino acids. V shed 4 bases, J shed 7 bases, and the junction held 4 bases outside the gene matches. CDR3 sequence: CASSPGQGIGYTF. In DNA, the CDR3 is TGCGCCAGCAGCCCGGGACAGGGGATTGGCTACACCTTC.

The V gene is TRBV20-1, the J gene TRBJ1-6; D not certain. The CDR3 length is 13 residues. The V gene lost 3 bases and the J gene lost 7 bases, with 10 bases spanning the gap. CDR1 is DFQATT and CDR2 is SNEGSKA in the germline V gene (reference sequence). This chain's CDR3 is CSARRATNSPLHF. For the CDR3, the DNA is TGCAGTGCTAGGAGGGCGACAAATTCACCCCTCCACTTT.

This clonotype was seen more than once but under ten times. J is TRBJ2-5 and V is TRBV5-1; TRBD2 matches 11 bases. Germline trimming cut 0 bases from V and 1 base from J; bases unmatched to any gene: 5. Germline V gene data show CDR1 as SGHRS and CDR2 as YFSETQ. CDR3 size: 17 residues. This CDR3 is CASSLGLAGGPQETQYF. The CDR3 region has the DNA TGCGCCAGCAGCTTGGGTCTAGCGGGGGGTCCCCAAGAGACCCAGTACTTC.

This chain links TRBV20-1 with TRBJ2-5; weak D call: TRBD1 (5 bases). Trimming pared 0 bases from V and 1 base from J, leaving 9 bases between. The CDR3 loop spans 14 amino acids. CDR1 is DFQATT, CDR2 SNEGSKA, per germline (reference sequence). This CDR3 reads CSARDRAPQETQYF. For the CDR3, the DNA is TGCAGTGCTAGAGACAGGGCACCCCAAGAGACCCAGTACTTC.